These T cell receptor beta chains were read from a single sample in a study of OX40 agonist ivuxolimab in advanced cancers. The assay was immunoSEQ multiplex PCR, and TCRdb's table has in-frame clones only and misses some. The sample shows some 17,000 clones, 83% of them seen only once. The specimen comprised CD4+ or CD8+ T cells sorted from blood, sampled in a trial of the OX40 agonist ivuxolimab. These receptor sequences come from an adult with an advanced solid tumor such as melanoma, head and neck, liver or kidney cancer. Each CDR3 is given with its conserved first and last residue. The order of the fields is V gene, J gene, D gene, clone size, CDR3 protein, CDR3 DNA. A D gene is named only where the DNA matches it firmly. Only some rows state a clone size, as once, few, many or a class for expanded clones.

v_call: TRBV6-7
j_call: TRBJ2-7
d_call: TRBD1
clone_size: few
cdr3_aa: CASSSGQGALYEQYF
cdr3_nt: TGTGCCAGCAGTTCTGGACAGGGGGCGTTGTACGAGCAGTACTTC

v_call: TRBV2
j_call: TRBJ2-3
d_call: -
clone_size: -
cdr3_aa: CASSEASLGPVRTDTQYF
cdr3_nt: TGTGCCAGCAGTGAAGCTTCTCTAGGACCGGTTAGGACAGATACGCAGTATTTT

v_call: TRBV29-1
j_call: TRBJ2-2
d_call: TRBD1
clone_size: -
cdr3_aa: CSARTGGRSGELFF
cdr3_nt: TGCAGCGCTAGGACAGGGGGCAGGTCCGGGGAGCTGTTTTTT

v_call: TRBV20-1
j_call: TRBJ2-1
d_call: TRBD2
clone_size: -
cdr3_aa: CSQAGYNEQFF
cdr3_nt: TGCAGCCAAGCGGGGTACAATGAGCAGTTCTTC

v_call: TRBV7-3
j_call: TRBJ2-3
d_call: -
clone_size: -
cdr3_aa: CASSLSRASTDTQYF
cdr3_nt: TGTGCCAGCAGCTTAAGTAGGGCCAGCACAGATACGCAGTATTTT

v_call: TRBV11-3
j_call: TRBJ2-1
d_call: -
clone_size: -
cdr3_aa: CASSPGGLGSDEQFF
cdr3_nt: TGTGCCAGCAGCCCAGGGGGGCTAGGATCCGATGAGCAGTTCTTC

v_call: TRBV7-3
j_call: TRBJ2-1
d_call: -
clone_size: -
cdr3_aa: CASSPNPPQTGDNEQFF
cdr3_nt: TGTGCCAGCAGCCCTAACCCCCCGCAGACCGGAGACAATGAGCAGTTCTTC

v_call: TRBV27
j_call: TRBJ1-6
d_call: TRBD1
clone_size: few
cdr3_aa: CASSDLDGTGVNSPLHF
cdr3_nt: TGTGCCAGCAGTGACCTCGACGGGACAGGGGTAAATTCACCCCTCCACTTT

v_call: TRBV7-2
j_call: TRBJ2-2
d_call: -
clone_size: few
cdr3_aa: CASSPWGGRGTGELFF
cdr3_nt: TGTGCCAGCAGCCCGTGGGGGGGCCGGGGAACCGGGGAGCTGTTTTTT

v_call: TRBV7-6
j_call: TRBJ2-3
d_call: -
clone_size: few
cdr3_aa: CASSRMHGPTDTQYF
cdr3_nt: TGTGCCAGCAGCCGAATGCACGGACCCACAGATACGCAGTATTTT

v_call: TRBV10-3
j_call: TRBJ1-2
d_call: TRBD1
clone_size: few
cdr3_aa: CAIRAGGDGYTF
cdr3_nt: TGTGCCATCAGGGCAGGGGGCGACGGCTACACCTTC

v_call: TRBV7-7
j_call: TRBJ2-1
d_call: -
clone_size: -
cdr3_aa: CASSPGRGGHNEQFF
cdr3_nt: TGTGCTAGCAGCCCAGGCAGGGGCGGACACAATGAGCAGTTCTTC

v_call: TRBV7-9
j_call: TRBJ2-5
d_call: -
clone_size: -
cdr3_aa: CASSLNSLVSQYF
cdr3_nt: TGTGCCAGCAGCTTAAATTCACTGGTCTCACAGTACTTC

v_call: TRBV10-1
j_call: TRBJ2-7
d_call: TRBD2
clone_size: medium-sized
cdr3_aa: CASSGGGGSYEQYF
cdr3_nt: TGCGCCAGCAGTGGCGGCGGGGGCTCCTACGAGCAGTACTTC

v_call: TRBV28
j_call: TRBJ2-5
d_call: -
clone_size: -
cdr3_aa: CASSAGGWGETQYF
cdr3_nt: TGTGCCAGCAGCGCCGGAGGATGGGGAGAGACCCAGTACTTC

v_call: TRBV2
j_call: TRBJ1-1
d_call: -
clone_size: -
cdr3_aa: CAGHAQGRFTEAFF
cdr3_nt: TGTGCCGGCCATGCACAGGGTCGATTCACTGAAGCTTTCTTT

v_call: TRBV30
j_call: TRBJ2-1
d_call: -
clone_size: -
cdr3_aa: CAWKSPLRAVRGYNEQFF
cdr3_nt: TGTGCCTGGAAAAGCCCCCTCAGGGCGGTGCGGGGCTACAATGAGCAGTTCTTC

v_call: TRBV10-3
j_call: TRBJ2-2
d_call: -
clone_size: -
cdr3_aa: CATLNLAASELFF
cdr3_nt: TGTGCCACCCTAAACTTGGCGGCCTCGGAGCTGTTTTTT

v_call: TRBV30
j_call: TRBJ2-1
d_call: TRBD2
clone_size: -
cdr3_aa: CAWRIGTSGSIPQFF
cdr3_nt: TGTGCCTGGAGAATCGGGACTAGCGGGTCCATACCCCAGTTCTTC

v_call: TRBV7-9
j_call: TRBJ2-2
d_call: -
clone_size: -
cdr3_aa: CASRARAAWNTGELFF
cdr3_nt: TGTGCCAGCAGGGCCCGGGCAGCGTGGAACACCGGGGAGCTGTTTTTT

v_call: TRBV19
j_call: TRBJ2-2
d_call: TRBD1
clone_size: -
cdr3_aa: CASSIGTGNTGELFF
cdr3_nt: TGTGCCAGTAGTATCGGGACAGGGAACACCGGGGAGCTGTTTTTT

v_call: TRBV7-2
j_call: TRBJ2-1
d_call: -
clone_size: -
cdr3_aa: CASSSRFNEQFF
cdr3_nt: TGTGCCAGCAGCTCACGGTTCAATGAGCAGTTCTTC

v_call: TRBV5-1
j_call: TRBJ2-3
d_call: TRBD2
clone_size: -
cdr3_aa: CASSPPSGRGGDTQYF
cdr3_nt: TGCGCCAGCAGCCCGCCTAGCGGTAGAGGTGGAGATACGCAGTATTTT

v_call: TRBV4-2
j_call: TRBJ2-3
d_call: -
clone_size: -
cdr3_aa: CASSQETQFSTDTQYF
cdr3_nt: TGTGCCAGCAGCCAAGAGACACAGTTTAGCACAGATACGCAGTATTTT

v_call: TRBV4-3
j_call: TRBJ2-2
d_call: -
clone_size: medium-sized
cdr3_aa: CASSQGRGWYTGELFF
cdr3_nt: TGCGCCAGCAGCCAAGGGCGGGGTTGGTACACCGGGGAGCTGTTTTTT

v_call: TRBV7-2
j_call: TRBJ1-6
d_call: -
clone_size: -
cdr3_aa: CASSPDRSHNSPLHF
cdr3_nt: TGTGCCAGCAGCCCAGACAGAAGTCATAATTCACCCCTCCACTTT

v_call: TRBV5-1
j_call: TRBJ2-1
d_call: -
clone_size: -
cdr3_aa: CASSFSSLKGNEQFF
cdr3_nt: TGCGCCAGCAGCTTCTCGAGCCTAAAGGGAAATGAGCAGTTCTTC

v_call: TRBV28
j_call: TRBJ2-1
d_call: -
clone_size: -
cdr3_aa: CASSIWTDNEQFF
cdr3_nt: TGTGCCAGCAGTATATGGACAGATAATGAGCAGTTCTTC

v_call: TRBV5-1
j_call: TRBJ2-7
d_call: -
clone_size: -
cdr3_aa: CASSLDTYEQYF
cdr3_nt: TGCGCCAGCAGCCTTGACACCTACGAGCAGTACTTC

v_call: TRBV7-3
j_call: TRBJ1-1
d_call: TRBD1
clone_size: -
cdr3_aa: CASSSAHTGVTEAFF
cdr3_nt: TGTGCCAGCAGCTCAGCACACACAGGGGTCACTGAAGCTTTCTTT

v_call: TRBV19
j_call: TRBJ1-5
d_call: -
clone_size: -
cdr3_aa: CASRGWDGNNQPQHF
cdr3_nt: TGTGCCAGTAGGGGGTGGGACGGCAACAATCAGCCCCAGCATTTT

v_call: TRBV19
j_call: TRBJ1-5
d_call: TRBD1
clone_size: -
cdr3_aa: CASSLTGGGQPQHF
cdr3_nt: TGTGCCAGTAGTTTAACAGGGGGAGGGCAGCCCCAGCATTTT

v_call: TRBV2
j_call: TRBJ2-3
d_call: -
clone_size: -
cdr3_aa: CASRGSSRTTDTQYF
cdr3_nt: TGTGCCAGCAGGGGTTCTAGTCGAACCACAGATACGCAGTATTTT

v_call: TRBV6-1
j_call: TRBJ1-3
d_call: -
clone_size: few
cdr3_aa: CASSDQGRLNTIYF
cdr3_nt: TGTGCCAGCAGTGACCAGGGGCGGTTAAACACCATATATTTT

v_call: TRBV7-9
j_call: TRBJ2-2
d_call: -
clone_size: -
cdr3_aa: CASSLVGTRTGELFF
cdr3_nt: TGTGCCAGCAGCTTAGTAGGCACCCGCACCGGGGAGCTGTTTTTT

v_call: TRBV19
j_call: TRBJ2-1
d_call: TRBD1
clone_size: -
cdr3_aa: CASSTRDRSSYNEQFF
cdr3_nt: TGTGCCAGTAGTACCAGGGACAGGAGCTCCTACAATGAGCAGTTCTTC

v_call: TRBV6-9
j_call: TRBJ1-2
d_call: -
clone_size: -
cdr3_aa: CASSYDNYGYTF
cdr3_nt: TGTGCCAGCAGTTACGACAACTATGGCTACACCTTC

v_call: TRBV6-5
j_call: TRBJ2-4
d_call: -
clone_size: -
cdr3_aa: CASNPGGIAKNIQYF
cdr3_nt: TGTGCCAGCAACCCCGGGGGCATAGCCAAAAACATTCAGTACTTC

v_call: TRBV19
j_call: TRBJ1-5
d_call: -
clone_size: few
cdr3_aa: CASSISPGAGNQPQHF
cdr3_nt: TGTGCCAGTAGTATCTCCCCGGGGGCCGGCAATCAGCCCCAGCATTTT

v_call: TRBV6-1
j_call: TRBJ2-1
d_call: TRBD1
clone_size: -
cdr3_aa: CASLWGQGPSNEQFF
cdr3_nt: TGTGCCAGCCTTTGGGGACAGGGGCCCTCCAATGAGCAGTTCTTC

v_call: TRBV6-1
j_call: TRBJ2-3
d_call: TRBD2
clone_size: -
cdr3_aa: CASSEGGSPTDTQYF
cdr3_nt: TGTGCCAGCAGTGAAGGCGGGAGCCCCACAGATACGCAGTATTTT